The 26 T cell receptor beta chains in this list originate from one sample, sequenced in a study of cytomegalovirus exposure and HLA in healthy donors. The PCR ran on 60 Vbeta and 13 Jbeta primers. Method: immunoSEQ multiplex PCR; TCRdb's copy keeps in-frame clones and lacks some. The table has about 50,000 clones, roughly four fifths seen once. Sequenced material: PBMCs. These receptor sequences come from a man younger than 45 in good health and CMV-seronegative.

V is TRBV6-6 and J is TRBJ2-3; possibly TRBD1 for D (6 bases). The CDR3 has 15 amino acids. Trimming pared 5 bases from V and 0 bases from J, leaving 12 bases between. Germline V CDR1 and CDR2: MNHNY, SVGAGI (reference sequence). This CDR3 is CASSLPTGSTDTQYF. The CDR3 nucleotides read TGTGCCAGCAGTCTACCGACAGGCAGCACAGATACGCAGTATTTT.

The CDR3 loop reads CATLASDRDINEQYF. CDR3 DNA: TGTGCCACCTTAGCTTCGGACCGGGACATTAACGAGCAGTACTTC. The chain recombines TRBV7-9 with TRBJ2-7; a weak D match, TRBD1 (6 bases). The V end was cut by 10 bases, the J end by 5 bases, with 24 bases between. This CDR3 has 15 residues. In germline, CDR1 is SEHNR, CDR2 FQNEAQ (reference sequence).

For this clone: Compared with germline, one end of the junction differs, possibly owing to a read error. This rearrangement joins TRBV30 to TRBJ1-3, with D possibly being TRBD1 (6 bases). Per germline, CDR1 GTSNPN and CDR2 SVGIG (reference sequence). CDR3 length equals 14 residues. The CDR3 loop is CAWRRQGNGDTIYF. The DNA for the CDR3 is TGTGCCTGGAGAAGGCAGGGGAATGGAGACACCATATATTTT.

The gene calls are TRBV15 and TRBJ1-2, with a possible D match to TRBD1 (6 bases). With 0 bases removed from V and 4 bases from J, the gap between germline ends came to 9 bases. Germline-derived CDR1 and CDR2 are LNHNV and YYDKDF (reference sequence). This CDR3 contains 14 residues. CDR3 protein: CATSREDSPYGYTF. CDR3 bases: TGTGCCACCAGCAGAGAGGACAGCCCCTATGGCTACACCTTC.

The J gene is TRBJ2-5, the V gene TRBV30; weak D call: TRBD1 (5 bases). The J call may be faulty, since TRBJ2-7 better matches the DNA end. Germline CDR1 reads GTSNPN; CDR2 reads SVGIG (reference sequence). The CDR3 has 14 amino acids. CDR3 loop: CAWSVRGITYEQYF. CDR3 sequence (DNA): TGTGCCTGGAGTGTAAGGGGCATTACCTACGAGCAGTACTTC.

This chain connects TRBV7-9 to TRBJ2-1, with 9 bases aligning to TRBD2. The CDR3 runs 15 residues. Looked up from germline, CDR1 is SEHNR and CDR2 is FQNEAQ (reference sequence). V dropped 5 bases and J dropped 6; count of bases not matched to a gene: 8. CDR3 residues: CASSLSGSERNEQFF. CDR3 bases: TGTGCCAGCAGCCTTAGCGGGAGTGAACGCAATGAGCAGTTCTTC.

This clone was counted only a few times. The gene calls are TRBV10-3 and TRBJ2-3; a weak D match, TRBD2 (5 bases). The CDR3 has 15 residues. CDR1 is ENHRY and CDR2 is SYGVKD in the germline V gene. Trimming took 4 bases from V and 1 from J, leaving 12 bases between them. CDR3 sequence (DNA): TGTGCCATCAGTGGACTAACCACCGGCACAGATACGCAGTATTTT. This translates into CAISGLTTGTDTQYF.

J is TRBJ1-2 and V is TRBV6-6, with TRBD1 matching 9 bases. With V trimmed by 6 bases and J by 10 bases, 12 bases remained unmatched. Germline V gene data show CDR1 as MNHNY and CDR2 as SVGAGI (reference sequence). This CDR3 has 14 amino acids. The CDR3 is CASRYHPGQGVYTF. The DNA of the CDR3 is TGTGCCAGCAGGTACCACCCGGGACAGGGCGTCTACACCTTC.

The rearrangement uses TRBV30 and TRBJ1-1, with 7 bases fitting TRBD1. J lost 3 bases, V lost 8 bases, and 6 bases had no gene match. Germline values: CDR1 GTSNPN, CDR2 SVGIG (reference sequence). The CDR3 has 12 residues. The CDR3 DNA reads TGTGCCGTACAGGGGACCGACACTGAAGCTTTCTTT. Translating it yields CAVQGTDTEAFF.

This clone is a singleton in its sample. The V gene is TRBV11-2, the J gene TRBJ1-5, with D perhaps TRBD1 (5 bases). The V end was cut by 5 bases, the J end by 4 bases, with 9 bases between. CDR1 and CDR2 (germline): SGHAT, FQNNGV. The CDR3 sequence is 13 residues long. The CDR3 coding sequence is TGTGCCAGCAGCCCCGACAGAAATCAGCCCCAGCATTTT. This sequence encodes CASSPDRNQPQHF.

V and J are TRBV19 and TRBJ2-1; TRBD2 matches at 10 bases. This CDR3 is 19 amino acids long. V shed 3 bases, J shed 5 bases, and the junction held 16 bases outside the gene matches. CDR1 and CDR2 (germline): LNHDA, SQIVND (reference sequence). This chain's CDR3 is CASSIPQRSGRVVDNEQFF. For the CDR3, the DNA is TGTGCCAGTAGTATTCCCCAGCGCAGCGGGAGGGTTGTCGACAATGAGCAGTTCTTC.

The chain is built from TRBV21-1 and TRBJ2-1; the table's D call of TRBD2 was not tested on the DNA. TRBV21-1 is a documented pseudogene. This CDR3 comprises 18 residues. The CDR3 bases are TGTGCCAGCATCCTGGGACTAGCGGGAGGGCCCTCCTACAATGAGCAGTTCTTC. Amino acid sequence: CASILGLAGGPSYNEQFF.

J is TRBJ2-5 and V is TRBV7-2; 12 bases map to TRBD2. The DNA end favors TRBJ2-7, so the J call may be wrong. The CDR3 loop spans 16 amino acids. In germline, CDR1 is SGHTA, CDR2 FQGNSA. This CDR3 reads CASSLALAGGPSEQYF. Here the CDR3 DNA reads TGTGCCAGCAGCTTAGCGCTAGCGGGAGGGCCCAGCGAGCAGTACTTC.

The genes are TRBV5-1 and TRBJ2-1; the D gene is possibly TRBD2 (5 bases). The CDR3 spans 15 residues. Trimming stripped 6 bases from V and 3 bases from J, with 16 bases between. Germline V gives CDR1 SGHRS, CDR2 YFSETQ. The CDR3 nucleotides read TGCGCCAGCACGAGACGGTCGGAGGACTACAATGAGCAGTTCTTC. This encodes CASTRRSEDYNEQFF.

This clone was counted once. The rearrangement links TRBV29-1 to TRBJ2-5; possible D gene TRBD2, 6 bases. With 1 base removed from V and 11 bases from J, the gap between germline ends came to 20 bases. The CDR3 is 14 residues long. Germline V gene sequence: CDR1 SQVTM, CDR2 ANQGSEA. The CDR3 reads CSVEVHGGAREQYF. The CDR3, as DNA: TGCAGCGTTGAAGTTCACGGAGGGGCGAGAGAGCAGTACTTC. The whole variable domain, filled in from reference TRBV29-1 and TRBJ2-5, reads SAVISQKPSRDICQRGTSLTIQCQVDSQVTMMFWYRQQPGQSLTLIATANQGSEATYESGFVIDKFPISRPNLTFSTLTVSNMSPEDSSIYLCSVEVHGGAREQYFGPGTRLLVL.

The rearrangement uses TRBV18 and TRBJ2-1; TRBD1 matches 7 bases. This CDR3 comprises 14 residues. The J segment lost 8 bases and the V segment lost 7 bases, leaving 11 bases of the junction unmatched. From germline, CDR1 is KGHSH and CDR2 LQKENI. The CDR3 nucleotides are TGTGCCAGCTGTCTGCGACAGGGAGTGGATGAGCAGTTCTTC. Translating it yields CASCLRQGVDEQFF.

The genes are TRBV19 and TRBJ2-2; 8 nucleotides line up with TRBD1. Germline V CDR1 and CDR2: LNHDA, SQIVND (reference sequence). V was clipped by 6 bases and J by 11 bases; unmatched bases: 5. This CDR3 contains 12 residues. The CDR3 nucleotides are TGTGCCAGTAGGCGGACAGGGAGTGAGCTGTTTTTT. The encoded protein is CASRRTGSELFF.

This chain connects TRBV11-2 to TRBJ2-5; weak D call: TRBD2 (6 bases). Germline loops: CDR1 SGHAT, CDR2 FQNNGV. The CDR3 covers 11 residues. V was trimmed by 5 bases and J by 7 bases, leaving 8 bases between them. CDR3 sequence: CASSLGGTQYF. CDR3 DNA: TGTGCCAGCAGCCTCGGGGGGACCCAGTACTTC.

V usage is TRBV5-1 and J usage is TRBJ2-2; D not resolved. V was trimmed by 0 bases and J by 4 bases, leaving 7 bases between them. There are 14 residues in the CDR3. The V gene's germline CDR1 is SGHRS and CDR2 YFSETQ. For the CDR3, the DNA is TGCGCCAGCAGCTTGGACGGAGCCACCGGGGAGCTGTTTTTT. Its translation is CASSLDGATGELFF. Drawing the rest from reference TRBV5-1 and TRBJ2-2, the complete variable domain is KAGVTQTPRYLIKTRGQQVTLSCSPISGHRSVSWYQQTPGQGLQFLFEYFSETQRNKGNFPGRFSGRQFSNSRSEMNVSTLELGDSALYLCASSLDGATGELFFGEGSRLTVL.

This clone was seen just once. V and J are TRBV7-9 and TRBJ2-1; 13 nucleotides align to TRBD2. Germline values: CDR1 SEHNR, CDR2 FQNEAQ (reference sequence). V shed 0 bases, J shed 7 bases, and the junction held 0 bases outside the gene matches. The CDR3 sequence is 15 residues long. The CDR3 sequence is CASSLALAGGNEQFF. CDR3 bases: TGTGCCAGCAGCTTAGCACTAGCGGGAGGGAATGAGCAGTTCTTC.

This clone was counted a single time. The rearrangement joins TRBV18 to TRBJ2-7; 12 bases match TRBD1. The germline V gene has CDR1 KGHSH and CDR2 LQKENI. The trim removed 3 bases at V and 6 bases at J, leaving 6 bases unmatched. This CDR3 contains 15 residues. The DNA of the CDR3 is TGTGCCAGCTCACCGGGACAGGGGGCCACAGGCGAGCAGTACTTC. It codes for CASSPGQGATGEQYF.

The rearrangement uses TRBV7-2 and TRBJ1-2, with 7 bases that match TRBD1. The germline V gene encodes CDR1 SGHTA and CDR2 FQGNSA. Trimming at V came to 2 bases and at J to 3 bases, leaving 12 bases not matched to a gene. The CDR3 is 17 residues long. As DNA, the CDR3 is TGTGCCAGCAGCTTATCATGGGGGATCCAGGGGGACTATGGCTACACCTTC. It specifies CASSLSWGIQGDYGYTF.

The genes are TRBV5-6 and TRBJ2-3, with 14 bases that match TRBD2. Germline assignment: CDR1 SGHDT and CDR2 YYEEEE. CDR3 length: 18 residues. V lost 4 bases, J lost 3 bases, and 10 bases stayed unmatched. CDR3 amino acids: CASSPTSGGARATDTQYF. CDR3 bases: TGTGCCAGCAGCCCGACTAGCGGGGGGGCAAGAGCGACAGATACGCAGTATTTT.

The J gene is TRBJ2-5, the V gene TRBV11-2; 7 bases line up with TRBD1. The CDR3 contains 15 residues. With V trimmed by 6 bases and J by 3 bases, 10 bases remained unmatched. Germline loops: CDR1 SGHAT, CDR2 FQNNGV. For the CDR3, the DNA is TGTGCCAGCAGATCAACCCGAGGGGGCAAAGAGACCCAGTACTTC. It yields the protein CASRSTRGGKETQYF.

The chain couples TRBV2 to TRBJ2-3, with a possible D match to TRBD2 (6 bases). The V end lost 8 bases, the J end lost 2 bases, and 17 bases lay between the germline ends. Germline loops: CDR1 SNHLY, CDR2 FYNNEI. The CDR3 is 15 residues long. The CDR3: CASGGFGTTTDTQYF. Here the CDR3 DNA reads TGTGCCAGCGGGGGGTTTGGGACCACCACAGATACGCAGTATTTT.

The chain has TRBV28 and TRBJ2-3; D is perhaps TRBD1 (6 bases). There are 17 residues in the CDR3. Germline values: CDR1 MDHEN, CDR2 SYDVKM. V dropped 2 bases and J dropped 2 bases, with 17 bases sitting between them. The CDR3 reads CASSLRKQGPTTDTQYF. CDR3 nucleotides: TGTGCCAGCAGTTTACGGAAACAGGGTCCGACCACAGATACGCAGTATTTT.